The 26 T cell receptor beta chains in this list originate from one sample, sequenced in a study of T cells after yellow fever vaccination. TCRdb redid the calling of the 5' RACE reads with MiXCR, one entry per CDR3 protein. Of around 500,000 distinct CDR3 sequences detected, 20% to 25% appear once; the ten largest clones hold roughly 16%. This material consisted of PBMCs, taken roughly 20 days after the first yellow fever vaccination. The receptors stem from a man aged 18 to 29 who received the YFV17D yellow fever vaccine.

This clonotype has only a few counts. V gene TRBV5-1 combines with J gene TRBJ1-1; no clear D gene. Germline V CDR1 and CDR2: SGHRS, YFSETQ. The CDR3 totals 15 residues. Between the trimmed V and J ends, which lost 0 bases and 3 bases, there was a span of 12 bases. As DNA, the CDR3 is TGCGCCAGCAGCTTGGCGGCGGATGGAGACACTGAAGCTTTCTTT. It encodes CASSLAADGDTEAFF. The full variable domain, completed using reference TRBV5-1 and TRBJ1-1, is KAGVTQTPRYLIKTRGQQVTLSCSPISGHRSVSWYQQTPGQGLQFLFEYFSETQRNKGNFPGRFSGRQFSNSRSEMNVSTLELGDSALYLCASSLAADGDTEAFFGQGTRLTVV.

J is TRBJ2-3 and V is TRBV11-1, with 8 positions matching TRBD2. J was trimmed by 0 bases and V by 1 base; bases with no gene match: 9. Per the germline V gene, CDR1 is SGHAT and CDR2 is FQDESV (reference sequence). This CDR3 has 18 amino acids. CDR3 in amino acids: CASSLEPAGDLSTDTQYF. CDR3 nucleotides: TGTGCCAGCAGCTTAGAGCCAGCGGGGGATTTAAGCACAGATACGCAGTATTTT.

The chain is built from TRBV19 and TRBJ2-7; no definite D call. V was shortened by 3 bases and J by 0 bases, with 12 bases between the two germline ends. Germline CDR1 reads LNHDA; CDR2 reads SQIVND (reference sequence). The CDR3 loop spans 15 amino acids. The CDR3 is CASSISGPFSYEQYF. In DNA form, the CDR3 reads TGTGCCAGTAGTATCAGTGGTCCATTCTCCTACGAGCAGTACTTC.

This clonotype was observed at least ten times. This chain links TRBV5-4 with TRBJ2-1; the D gene is possibly TRBD1 (5 bases). CDR3 length: 16 residues. Germline values: CDR1 SGHNT, CDR2 YYREEE (reference sequence). The V end lost 4 bases, the J end lost 0 bases, and 14 bases lay between the germline ends. Here the CDR3 reads CASSPRQHHSYNEQFF. The CDR3 bases are TGTGCCAGCAGCCCGAGACAGCACCACTCCTACAATGAGCAGTTCTTC.

This clonotype has a count of ten or more. The gene calls are TRBV6-2 or TRBV6-3 and TRBJ2-7; no firm D call. CDR3 length equals 12 residues. Germline CDR1 and CDR2: MNHEY and SVGEGT. The V end lost 5 bases, the J end lost 0 bases, and 5 bases lay between the germline ends. In DNA, the CDR3 is TGTGCCAGCAGTAGGAGCTCCTACGAGCAGTACGTC. Encoded protein: CASSRSSYEQYV.

The rearrangement links TRBV11-2 to TRBJ2-7; D may be TRBD1 (5 bases). V was shortened by 0 bases and J by 4 bases, with 13 bases between the two germline ends. Germline V gene lookup returns CDR1 SGHAT and CDR2 FQNNGV. The CDR3 totals 15 residues. The CDR3 DNA reads TGTGCCAGCAGCTTAGATCGCAGGGCCCTTTACGAGCAGTACGTC. Protein: CASSLDRRALYEQYV.

The V gene is TRBV7-2, the J gene TRBJ2-3, with TRBD2 identical over 8 bases. The CDR3 extends over 16 amino acids. Germline-derived CDR1 and CDR2 are SGHTA and FQGNSA. The ends lost 5 bases at V and 5 bases at J; junction bases unmatched: 12. The CDR3 nucleotides read TGTGCCAGCAGCCGGGGGGGAAGCGGGGGTGTAGATACGCAGTATTTT. Translating it yields CASSRGGSGGVDTQYF.

There are a few counts of this clonotype. The gene calls are TRBV30 and TRBJ1-2, with 9 nucleotides matching TRBD1. Germline CDR1 GTSNPN, CDR2 SVGIG (reference sequence). Trimming took 0 bases from V and 6 from J; bases not matched to a gene: 2. This CDR3 is 13 amino acids long. CDR3 nucleotide sequence: TGTGCCTGGAGTGTGAACAGGGGGCATGGCTACACCTTC. It specifies CAWSVNRGHGYTF.

The chain couples TRBV7-9 to TRBJ1-2; D remains unclear. CDR1 is SEHNR and CDR2 is FQNEAQ in the germline V gene (reference sequence). Between the trimmed V and J ends, which lost 3 bases and 4 bases, there was a span of 9 bases. The CDR3 is made up of 13 amino acids. CDR3 in amino acids: CASSFEGGYGYTF. Written as DNA, the CDR3 is TGTGCCAGCAGCTTTGAGGGAGGCTATGGCTACACCTTC.

The chain joins TRBV20-1 to TRBJ2-1, with TRBD2 matching over 7 bases. V was pared by 2 bases and J by 7 bases, with 14 bases of the junction left unmatched. Germline CDR1 DFQATT, CDR2 SNEGSKA (reference sequence). This CDR3 spans 16 amino acids. The CDR3 is CSARNLAVTTGNEQFF. CDR3 sequence (DNA): TGCAGTGCTAGAAATCTAGCGGTGACTACGGGGAATGAGCAGTTCTTC.

This chain joins TRBV7-9 and TRBJ2-2; D remains ambiguous. Trimming cost V 5 bases and J 7 bases, with 17 bases left between them. This CDR3 spans 15 amino acids. Germline V gene sequence: CDR1 SEHNR, CDR2 FQNEAQ (reference sequence). The CDR3 reads CASSLLGLLLGELFF. DNA for the CDR3: TGTGCCAGCAGCCTCTTGGGCCTGCTTCTCGGGGAGCTGTTTTTT.

The chain combines TRBV5-1 with TRBJ1-5, with 7 nucleotides matching TRBD1. V trimming: 2 bases; J trimming: 3 bases; junction bases outside the gene matches: 2. The germline CDR1 and CDR2 sequences are SGHRS and YFSETQ. The CDR3 sequence is 14 residues long. This CDR3 is CASSLGTANQPQHF. In DNA form, the CDR3 reads TGCGCCAGCAGCTTAGGGACAGCCAATCAGCCCCAGCATTTT.

This clonotype was counted between two and nine times. The V call is TRBV20-1, the J call TRBJ2-1; 9 bases line up with TRBD2. The CDR3 runs to 17 residues. V shed 3 bases and J 3 bases; nucleotides not matched to a gene: 12. The germline CDR1 and CDR2 sequences are DFQATT and SNEGSKA (reference sequence). The CDR3 loop is CSASVVGRGGIYNEQFF. CDR3 nucleotide sequence: TGCAGTGCTAGTGTGGTCGGGCGGGGGGGCATCTACAATGAGCAGTTCTTC.

The genes are TRBV7-3 and TRBJ2-7, with TRBD2 matching over 10 bases. This CDR3 region has 15 residues. J was trimmed by 3 bases and V by 4 bases; bases with no gene match: 6. The germline CDR1 and CDR2 sequences are SGHTA and FQGTGA. CDR3 region: CASSSLTSGHYEQYF. DNA for the CDR3: TGTGCCAGCAGCTCACTGACTAGCGGGCACTACGAGCAGTACTTC.

The table lists this clonotype with a few counts. The chain links TRBV12-3 or TRBV12-4 to TRBJ2-5, with D possibly matching TRBD1 (6 bases). The CDR3 has 13 residues. The ends were cut back, 5 bases at V and 4 bases at J, with 11 bases in the middle. The CDR3, as DNA: TGTGCCAGCAGTGCTACAGGGCCAGAGACCCAGTACTTC. Residues: CASSATGPETQYF.

This clonotype was seen a few times. The chain couples TRBV3-1 to TRBJ2-5; D is unclear. The ends were cut back, 1 base at V and 5 bases at J, with 14 bases in the middle. The CDR3 consists of 15 residues. The germline gives CDR1 LGHDT, CDR2 YNNKEL (reference sequence). Here the CDR3 reads CASSQGGRSGETQYF. In DNA, the CDR3 is TGTGCCAGCAGCCAAGGTGGCAGGAGTGGGGAGACCCAGTACTTC.

This clonotype was observed a few times. The chain uses TRBV27 and TRBJ2-5; D tentatively reads TRBD1 or TRBD2 (7 bases each). From germline, CDR1 is MNHEY and CDR2 SMNVEV (reference sequence). CDR3 length equals 16 residues. V was cut by 6 bases and J by 0 bases, with 17 bases left in between. The CDR3 DNA is TGTGCCAGCAGAAGTAGGGGGCGGGGGAACCAAGAGACCCAGTACTTC. It encodes CASRSRGRGNQETQYF.

This clonotype was seen a handful of times. This chain joins TRBV7-2 and TRBJ2-1; tentative D call: TRBD2 (7 bases). Germline V lookup: CDR1 SGHTA, CDR2 FQGNSA. With 2 bases removed from V and 8 bases from J, the gap between germline ends came to 22 bases. The length of the CDR3 is 17 residues. CDR3: CASSLKGRRGLGDEQFF. Written as DNA, the CDR3 is TGTGCCAGCAGCTTAAAGGGGAGGCGGGGGCTTGGGGATGAGCAGTTCTTC.

The chain joins TRBV20-1 to TRBJ2-1; either TRBD1 or TRBD2 may supply D (5 bases each). The CDR3 is 15 amino acids. Germline V lookup: CDR1 DFQATT, CDR2 SNEGSKA (reference sequence). V was shortened by 0 bases and J by 7 bases, with 16 bases between the two germline ends. CDR3 bases: TGCAGTGCTAGAGATATCGGGGCGTTGGGGAATGAGCAGTTCTTC. This translates into CSARDIGALGNEQFF.

This clonotype was recorded many times. The chain links TRBV6-1 to TRBJ2-2; D is ambiguous. Trimming took off 6 bases at V and 1 base at J, with 6 bases between the two ends. The germline gives CDR1 MNHNS, CDR2 SASEGT. The CDR3 has 13 residues. This CDR3 reads CASSWWNTGELFF. For the CDR3, the DNA is TGTGCCAGCAGCTGGTGGAACACCGGGGAGCTGTTTTTT.

In this sample, this clonotype turned up once. This chain connects TRBV4-3 to TRBJ2-6; D may match TRBD1 or TRBD2 (5 bases each). Germline lookup yields CDR1 LGHNA and CDR2 YSLEER. CDR3 length: 17 residues. With 1 base removed from V and 2 bases from J, the gap between germline ends came to 12 bases. CDR3 sequence: CASSQGVPGPGANVLTF. CDR3 DNA: TGCGCCAGCAGCCAAGGGGTGCCGGGACCTGGGGCCAACGTCCTGACTTTC.

This clonotype was recorded a few times. This chain links TRBV11-2 with TRBJ2-7; D is uncertain. The germline CDR1 and CDR2 sequences are SGHAT and FQNNGV. This CDR3 is 12 amino acids long. Trimming pared 3 bases from V and 3 bases from J, leaving 6 bases between. For the CDR3, the DNA is TGTGCCAGCAGCTTCAACTACTACGAGCAGTACGTC. This encodes CASSFNYYEQYV.

This clonotype came up a few times. The V call is TRBV7-6, the J call TRBJ2-3, with 9 positions matching TRBD2. V trimming: 2 bases; J trimming: 3 bases; junction bases outside the gene matches: 6. The germline CDR1 and CDR2 sequences are SGHVS and FNYEAQ. The CDR3 has 16 amino acids. The CDR3 loop reads CASSLITSGGTDTQYF. CDR3 sequence (DNA): TGTGCCAGCAGCTTAATAACGAGCGGGGGGACAGATACGCAGTATTTT.

This clonotype was seen a few times. Given the absence of the conserved phenylalanine or tryptophan at the CDR3 end, a read error is likely. No DNA is shown, since the ends of the CDR3 on it are uncertain; the CDR3 is the one TCRdb lists. The chain couples TRBV10-3 to TRBJ2-1; TRBD1, the D gene given by the table, was not confirmed from the DNA. Looked up from germline, CDR1 is ENHRY and CDR2 is SYGVKD. The CDR3 is made up of 16 amino acids, end residues included. The CDR3 region is CAISESPGGGDRVPRL.

V and J are TRBV20-1 and TRBJ1-5; perhaps TRBD1 as D (5 bases). The germline gives CDR1 DFQATT, CDR2 SNEGSKA (reference sequence). V dropped 1 base and J dropped 0 bases, with 10 bases sitting between them. The length of the CDR3 is 15 residues. The CDR3 is CSARVDSNSNQPQHF. The CDR3 nucleotides read TGCAGTGCTAGAGTAGACAGCAATAGCAATCAGCCCCAGCATTTT.

This clonotype was picked up a small number of times. J is TRBJ2-3 and V is TRBV7-3; 7 nucleotides line up with TRBD2. This CDR3 has 16 residues. J lost 1 base, V lost 3 bases, and 7 bases had no gene match. Looked up from germline, CDR1 is SGHTA and CDR2 is FQGTGA. For the CDR3, the DNA is TGTGCCAGCAGCTTCGCGGGACGGGGGGGCACAGATACGCAGTATTTT. It specifies CASSFAGRGGTDTQYF.